This T cell receptor (beta chain) was retrieved from a study of blood T cell repertoires in COVID-19. Study in general: The United States, Italy and Spain provided the acute and convalescent COVID-19 samples. From T cells, B-cell-depleted T cells, or PBMCs came the material, which was cDNA or gDNA.

The germline V gene encodes CDR1 KGHSH and CDR2 LQKENI. Unmatched junction bases numbered 7, after V lost 3 bases and J lost 7 bases. The CDR3 loop spans 15 amino acids. The method was immunoSEQ multiplex PCR; TCRdb's version includes in-frame clones alone and lacks a portion of them. The sample includes nearly 90,000 clones, 88% of them seen just once. The origin of this receptor is a man aged 60 to 75 with acute or convalescent COVID-19. The sample comprised peripheral blood. The chain links TRBV18 to TRBJ2-7; 12 bases map to TRBD2. DNA of the CDR3: TGTGCCAGCTCACCGACTAGCGGGAGTAGGGGGGAGCAGTACTTC. Translation: CASSPTSGSRGEQYF.